These T cell receptor beta chains were read from a single sample in a study of STAT5B mutations in CD4+ large granular lymphocyte leukemia. TCRdb keeps only in-frame clones here, not all; method: immunoSEQ multiplex PCR. The table lists 40,000 to 55,000 clones, roughly 85% of them singletons. The material sequenced was CD4+ T cells from blood buffy coats. All receptors derive from a human donor in good health. Each CDR3 is given with its conserved first and last residue. D genes are given only for firm matches. Some rows mark clone size as missing; the rest say once, few, many or name a class of expanded clone.

abundance: once
j_gene: TRBJ2-7
v_gene: TRBV5-1
d_gene: -
CDR3aa: CASSPRDPYYEQYF
CDR3nt: TGCGCCAGCAGCCCGAGGGACCCTTACTACGAGCAGTACTTC

abundance: few
j_gene: TRBJ2-3
v_gene: TRBV7-3
d_gene: TRBD2
CDR3aa: CASSRSGRVTDTQYF
CDR3nt: TGTGCCAGCAGCCGAAGCGGGAGAGTCACAGATACGCAGTATTTT

abundance: few
j_gene: TRBJ1-2
v_gene: TRBV30
d_gene: TRBD1
CDR3aa: CAWSKQGLGYTF
CDR3nt: TGTGCCTGGAGCAAACAGGGGCTTGGCTACACCTTC

abundance: -
j_gene: TRBJ2-1
v_gene: TRBV7-3
d_gene: TRBD2
CDR3aa: CASSPSLSGRAGEQFF
CDR3nt: TGTGCCAGCAGCCCCTCATTAAGCGGGAGAGCGGGTGAGCAGTTCTTC

abundance: -
j_gene: TRBJ1-5
v_gene: TRBV15
d_gene: -
CDR3aa: CATSPPGGPRNQPQHF
CDR3nt: TGTGCCACCAGCCCCCCCGGGGGCCCTAGGAATCAGCCCCAGCATTTT

abundance: few
j_gene: TRBJ2-5
v_gene: TRBV7-2
d_gene: -
CDR3aa: CASSFDIGTQYF
CDR3nt: TGTGCCAGCAGCTTTGACATAGGGACCCAGTACTTC

abundance: -
j_gene: TRBJ2-1
v_gene: TRBV5-4
d_gene: -
CDR3aa: CASSVTSRNEQFF
CDR3nt: TGTGCCAGCAGCGTGACCAGTCGCAATGAGCAGTTCTTC

abundance: -
j_gene: TRBJ2-1
v_gene: TRBV19
d_gene: TRBD2
CDR3aa: CASGTSGRRGRDEQFF
CDR3nt: TGTGCCTCCGGGACTAGCGGGAGGAGGGGTAGGGATGAGCAGTTCTTC

abundance: -
j_gene: TRBJ1-4
v_gene: TRBV27
d_gene: -
CDR3aa: CASSLSGRAWEKLFF
CDR3nt: TGTGCCAGCAGTTTATCAGGCAGGGCATGGGAAAAACTGTTTTTT

abundance: -
j_gene: TRBJ2-1
v_gene: TRBV5-1
d_gene: -
CDR3aa: CASSLTALANEQFF
CDR3nt: TGCGCCAGCAGCTTGACCGCACTAGCCAATGAGCAGTTCTTC

abundance: -
j_gene: TRBJ1-1
v_gene: TRBV6-5
d_gene: -
CDR3aa: CASSYFEGEDAFF
CDR3nt: TGTGCCAGCAGTTATTTTGAGGGGGAGGACGCTTTCTTT

abundance: once
j_gene: TRBJ1-1
v_gene: TRBV19
d_gene: TRBD1
CDR3aa: CASSIVTSGDRGTEAFF
CDR3nt: TGTGCCAGTAGTATAGTAACATCTGGGGACAGGGGAACTGAAGCTTTCTTT

abundance: -
j_gene: TRBJ1-1
v_gene: TRBV7-2
d_gene: TRBD1
CDR3aa: CASSLEVRGWTGSEAFF
CDR3nt: TGTGCCAGCAGCTTAGAGGTCCGGGGTTGGACAGGGTCTGAAGCTTTCTTT

abundance: few
j_gene: TRBJ1-5
v_gene: TRBV6-4
d_gene: -
CDR3aa: CASSDSAGPNQPQHF
CDR3nt: TGTGCCAGCAGTGACTCCGCAGGTCCAAATCAGCCCCAGCATTTT

abundance: -
j_gene: TRBJ1-2
v_gene: TRBV18
d_gene: -
CDR3aa: CASSPRREANYGYTF
CDR3nt: TGTGCCAGCTCACCACGACGGGAAGCTAACTATGGCTACACCTTC

abundance: -
j_gene: TRBJ2-7
v_gene: TRBV5-4
d_gene: -
CDR3aa: CASSLGSGAYEQYF
CDR3nt: TGTGCCAGCAGCTTGGGTAGCGGAGCCTACGAGCAGTACTTC

abundance: -
j_gene: TRBJ2-5
v_gene: TRBV4-2
d_gene: TRBD1
CDR3aa: CASSQQGSRGPETQYF
CDR3nt: TGTGCCAGCAGCCAACAAGGGAGCAGGGGGCCTGAGACCCAGTACTTC

abundance: once
j_gene: TRBJ1-2
v_gene: TRBV7-8
d_gene: -
CDR3aa: CASSSGTHYGYTF
CDR3nt: TGTGCCAGCAGCTCAGGGACACACTATGGCTACACCTTC

abundance: -
j_gene: TRBJ2-1
v_gene: TRBV11-1
d_gene: -
CDR3aa: CASSSPGGAHYNEQFF
CDR3nt: TGTGCCAGCAGCTCCCCAGGGGGGGCGCATTACAATGAGCAGTTCTTC

abundance: -
j_gene: TRBJ2-7
v_gene: TRBV15
d_gene: TRBD2
CDR3aa: CATSSLAGGSSYEQYF
CDR3nt: TGTGCCACCAGCAGCTTAGCGGGAGGCAGCTCCTACGAGCAGTACTTC

abundance: -
j_gene: TRBJ2-1
v_gene: TRBV4-1
d_gene: -
CDR3aa: CASSYSSGVWEQFF
CDR3nt: TGCGCCAGCAGCTATAGCAGCGGAGTTTGGGAGCAGTTCTTC

abundance: -
j_gene: TRBJ1-2
v_gene: TRBV5-6
d_gene: TRBD1
CDR3aa: CASSLAKMGQGYQYGYTF
CDR3nt: TGTGCCAGCAGCTTGGCGAAAATGGGACAGGGGTACCAGTATGGCTACACCTTC

abundance: -
j_gene: TRBJ1-4
v_gene: TRBV30
d_gene: -
CDR3aa: CAWSVRSVNEKLFF
CDR3nt: TGTGCCTGGAGTGTACGGTCCGTTAATGAAAAACTGTTTTTT

abundance: once
j_gene: TRBJ1-1
v_gene: TRBV27
d_gene: -
CDR3aa: CASSLVSRFGRDGIEAFF
CDR3nt: TGTGCCAGCAGTTTAGTCTCCCGATTCGGCCGGGACGGTATTGAAGCTTTCTTT

abundance: few
j_gene: TRBJ1-2
v_gene: TRBV29-1
d_gene: -
CDR3aa: CSVADVENTF
CDR3nt: TGCAGCGTCGCCGACGTCGAAAACACCTTC

abundance: -
j_gene: TRBJ2-1
v_gene: TRBV7-9
d_gene: TRBD1
CDR3aa: CASSFQGASSYNEQFF
CDR3nt: TGTGCCAGCAGCTTCCAGGGGGCGAGCTCCTACAATGAGCAGTTCTTC

abundance: -
j_gene: TRBJ2-7
v_gene: TRBV7-2
d_gene: -
CDR3aa: CASSSTGPRGGARREQYF
CDR3nt: TGTGCCAGCAGCTCTACTGGCCCGAGGGGCGGGGCCCGGAGAGAGCAGTACTTC

abundance: -
j_gene: TRBJ2-1
v_gene: TRBV19
d_gene: -
CDR3aa: CASSRQGTGNEQFF
CDR3nt: TGTGCCAGCTCCAGGCAGGGGACCGGTAATGAGCAGTTCTTC

abundance: once
j_gene: TRBJ2-1
v_gene: TRBV11-2
d_gene: TRBD2
CDR3aa: CASRLAGGNEQFF
CDR3nt: TGTGCCAGCAGACTAGCGGGAGGCAATGAGCAGTTCTTC

abundance: -
j_gene: TRBJ1-2
v_gene: TRBV7-9
d_gene: TRBD1
CDR3aa: CASSSTGDNYGYTF
CDR3nt: TGTGCCAGCAGCTCGACAGGGGACAACTATGGCTACACCTTC

abundance: -
j_gene: TRBJ1-5
v_gene: TRBV19
d_gene: TRBD1
CDR3aa: CASSIEGQDNQPQHF
CDR3nt: TGTGCCAGTAGTATAGAGGGACAGGACAATCAGCCCCAGCATTTT

abundance: -
j_gene: TRBJ2-1
v_gene: TRBV10-3
d_gene: -
CDR3aa: CAISELGNEQFF
CDR3nt: TGTGCCATCAGTGAACTCGGCAATGAGCAGTTCTTC

abundance: -
j_gene: TRBJ2-7
v_gene: TRBV7-3
d_gene: TRBD2
CDR3aa: CASSLTLAGAGEQYF
CDR3nt: TGTGCCAGCAGCTTAACACTAGCGGGAGCGGGGGAGCAGTACTTC

abundance: few
j_gene: TRBJ2-7
v_gene: TRBV28
d_gene: -
CDR3aa: CASRGPGGVQYF
CDR3nt: TGTGCCAGCAGGGGGCCCGGAGGGGTGCAGTACTTC

abundance: once
j_gene: TRBJ1-3
v_gene: TRBV4-2
d_gene: -
CDR3aa: CASSQETRGRGNTIYF
CDR3nt: TGTGCCAGCAGCCAAGAAACCAGAGGGAGGGGGAACACCATATATTTT

abundance: -
j_gene: TRBJ1-1
v_gene: TRBV30
d_gene: -
CDR3aa: CALGTALTVAFF
CDR3nt: TGTGCCCTTGGGACCGCTCTAACAGTCGCTTTCTTT

abundance: -
j_gene: TRBJ2-5
v_gene: TRBV5-1
d_gene: -
CDR3aa: CASSLARAETQYF
CDR3nt: TGCGCCAGCAGCTTGGCGAGGGCAGAGACCCAGTACTTC

abundance: -
j_gene: TRBJ1-1
v_gene: TRBV5-5
d_gene: -
CDR3aa: CASSSEARRNTEAFF
CDR3nt: TGTGCCAGCAGCTCCGAGGCTCGACGGAACACTGAAGCTTTCTTT

abundance: -
j_gene: TRBJ2-1
v_gene: TRBV25-1
d_gene: -
CDR3aa: CASSGQGNHNEQFF
CDR3nt: TGTGCCAGCAGTGGGCAGGGGAATCACAATGAGCAGTTCTTC

abundance: -
j_gene: TRBJ1-5
v_gene: TRBV2
d_gene: -
CDR3aa: CASSGRRGNQPQHF
CDR3nt: TGTGCCAGCAGTGGTAGGCGGGGCAATCAGCCCCAGCATTTT

abundance: -
j_gene: TRBJ2-7
v_gene: TRBV9
d_gene: -
CDR3aa: CASSFSSEPSYEQYF
CDR3nt: TGTGCCAGCAGCTTCTCTAGCGAACCATCCTACGAGCAGTACTTC

abundance: -
j_gene: TRBJ2-3
v_gene: TRBV7-2
d_gene: -
CDR3aa: CASSFGSTQYF
CDR3nt: TGTGCCAGCAGCTTCGGATCTACGCAGTATTTT

abundance: -
j_gene: TRBJ2-7
v_gene: TRBV29-1
d_gene: -
CDR3aa: CSVKSGSYEQYF
CDR3nt: TGCAGCGTTAAGAGTGGCTCCTACGAGCAGTACTTC

abundance: -
j_gene: TRBJ2-1
v_gene: TRBV28
d_gene: TRBD2
CDR3aa: CASRTSGVNEQFF
CDR3nt: TGTGCCAGCAGGACTAGCGGGGTCAATGAGCAGTTCTTC

abundance: -
j_gene: TRBJ2-2
v_gene: TRBV21-1
d_gene: -
CDR3aa: CATHTGELFF
CDR3nt: TGTGCCACCCACACCGGGGAGCTGTTTTTT

abundance: -
j_gene: TRBJ2-1
v_gene: TRBV6-1
d_gene: -
CDR3aa: CASRGGWLRQGEQFF
CDR3nt: TGTGCCAGCAGGGGGGGTTGGCTACGGCAGGGTGAGCAGTTCTTC

abundance: -
j_gene: TRBJ2-2
v_gene: TRBV7-9
d_gene: -
CDR3aa: CASSLRLANTGELFF
CDR3nt: TGTGCCAGCAGCTTACGACTGGCGAACACCGGGGAGCTGTTTTTT

abundance: -
j_gene: TRBJ1-2
v_gene: TRBV6-6
d_gene: -
CDR3aa: CASSPPSGGYTF
CDR3nt: TGTGCCAGCAGTCCACCCTCTGGAGGCTACACCTTC